One sample yielded the 18 T cell receptor beta chains listed below, sequenced in a study of beta chain features in type 1 diabetes. These receptors lack a known antigen. Points from the study as a whole: All four CD4+ subsets from Type 1 diabetes patients carried moderately but significantly shorter TCRB CDR3s.

Sequencing targeted expressed TCRB transcripts, as all isolated RNA had been reverse transcribed. The data were produced by immunoSEQ multiplex PCR, yet TCRdb's version contains in-frame clones alone and is incomplete. Of around 160,000 clones in the sample, roughly 9% were seen once. Material: central memory CD4+ T cells from blood. The receptors here all came from a woman aged 25 to 39 with type 1 diabetes.

The V call is TRBV28, the J call TRBJ2-7, with unresolved D. V dropped 4 bases and J dropped 3 bases, with 7 bases sitting between them. The CDR3 runs to 12 residues. Germline lookup yields CDR1 MDHEN and CDR2 SYDVKM. In DNA form, the CDR3 reads TGTGCCAGCAGTTCCCCCATCTACGAGCAGTACTTC. It codes for CASSSPIYEQYF.

This rearrangement joins TRBV7-9 to TRBJ1-1; D gene unclear. The germline V gene has CDR1 SEHNR and CDR2 FQNEAQ (reference sequence). V was cut by 5 bases and J by 0 bases, with 10 bases left in between. CDR3 length: 14 residues. CDR3 sequence reads: CASSLRSLNTEAFF. As DNA, the CDR3 is TGTGCCAGCAGCCTGAGGTCACTGAACACTGAAGCTTTCTTT.

This clone was recorded many times. The CDR3 DNA sequence: TGTGCCAGCAGTGGGAGGGTCGAGCAGTTCTTC. Translating it yields CASSGRVEQFF. The chain links TRBV6-6 to TRBJ2-1; 7 nucleotides agree with TRBD2. Germline V gives CDR1 MNHNY, CDR2 SVGAGI (reference sequence). The length of the CDR3 is 11 residues. V lost 5 bases, J lost 10 bases, and 2 bases stayed unmatched.

This clone was seen only a few times. The genes are TRBV7-2 and TRBJ2-3; tentative D call: TRBD1 (6 bases). CDR3 length: 13 residues. The V gene lost 7 bases and the J gene lost 2 bases, with 10 bases spanning the gap. Germline V gene data show CDR1 as SGHTA and CDR2 as FQGNSA. Here the CDR3 reads CASKTGFTDTQYF. CDR3 DNA sequence: TGTGCCAGCAAGACAGGCTTCACAGATACGCAGTATTTT.

This clone occurred a few times. This chain uses TRBV19 with TRBJ2-5, with D possibly TRBD1 on 5 matching bases. The CDR3 runs 15 residues. The germline V and J ends were trimmed by 5 bases and 2 bases, with 15 bases remaining between them. CDR1 and CDR2 from the germline V gene are LNHDA and SQIVND (reference sequence). CDR3 in amino acids: CASSWGSGRQETQYF. CDR3 bases: TGTGCCAGTAGTTGGGGCAGTGGTCGTCAAGAGACCCAGTACTTC.

The chain recombines TRBV18 with TRBJ2-7, with 8 bases lining up with TRBD2. The CDR3 is 15 amino acids. The trim removed 1 base at V and 4 bases at J, leaving 6 bases unmatched. Germline lookup yields CDR1 KGHSH and CDR2 LQKENI. In DNA, the CDR3 is TGTGCCAGCTCACCACGGCGCGGGAGGCAGTACGAGCAGTACTTC. The encoded protein is CASSPRRGRQYEQYF.

This clone was counted a few times. J is TRBJ2-7 and V is TRBV12-5; 10 bases map to TRBD2. Germline V lookup: CDR1 LGHNT, CDR2 FRNRAP. The CDR3 totals 18 residues. With 0 bases clipped from V and 5 bases from J, the junction kept 13 bases outside the gene matches. The CDR3, as DNA: TGTGCTAGTGGTTTGGTACTTGGGTCAAGCGGGAGGGCCCACGAGCAGTACTTC. Amino acid sequence: CASGLVLGSSGRAHEQYF. The whole variable domain, filled in from reference TRBV12-5 and TRBJ2-7, reads DARVTQTPRHKVTEMGQEVTMRCQPILGHNTVFWYRQTMMQGLELLAYFRNRAPLDDSGMPKDRFSAEMPDATLATLKIQPSEPRDSAVYFCASGLVLGSSGRAHEQYFGPGTRLTVT.

V and J are TRBV2 and TRBJ1-3; 7 bases agree with TRBD1. The J segment lost 3 bases and the V segment lost 8 bases, leaving 4 bases of the junction unmatched. The CDR3 loop spans 13 amino acids. Per germline, CDR1 SNHLY and CDR2 FYNNEI. This CDR3 is CASLRDSGNTIYF. CDR3 DNA: TGTGCCAGCTTACGGGACAGTGGAAACACCATATATTTT. The full variable domain, completed using reference TRBV2 and TRBJ1-3, is EPEVTQTPSHQVTQMGQEVILRCVPISNHLYFYWYRQILGQKVEFLVSFYNNEISEKSEIFDDQFSVERPDGSNFTLKIRSTKLEDSAMYFCASLRDSGNTIYFGEGSWLTVV.

In this sample, this clone turned up a few times. The chain joins TRBV6-5 to TRBJ2-7; a weak D match, TRBD2 (7 bases). The CDR3 runs 15 residues. V was shortened by 0 bases and J by 1 base, with 10 bases between the two germline ends. Looked up from germline, CDR1 is MNHEY and CDR2 is SVGAGI. For the CDR3, the DNA is TGTGCCAGCAGTTACTCAGGGGGGGAGTCCTACGAGCAGTACTTC. This encodes CASSYSGGESYEQYF.

This clone was detected only a few times. The chain combines TRBV27 with TRBJ2-2, with a possible D match to TRBD1 (6 bases). The CDR3 runs 17 residues. Per the germline V gene, CDR1 is MNHEY and CDR2 is SMNVEV (reference sequence). Trimming took 4 bases from V and 0 from J, leaving 15 bases between them. CDR3 coding DNA: TGTGCCAGCAGTTCGGCGCTGGGGGCTCCGAACACCGGGGAGCTGTTTTTT. Translated, it gives CASSSALGAPNTGELFF.

This chain joins TRBV28 and TRBJ2-2; D not certain. Germline V gene lookup returns CDR1 MDHEN and CDR2 SYDVKM. The ends were cut back, 3 bases at V and 2 bases at J, with 13 bases in the middle. The CDR3 has 16 amino acids. CDR3 DNA: TGTGCCAGCAGTTTTTTCGCGGAGCCCAACACCGGGGAGCTGTTTTTT. Encoded protein: CASSFFAEPNTGELFF. Looking up the rest from reference TRBV28 and TRBJ2-2 gives the full variable domain: DVKVTQSSRYLVKRTGEKVFLECVQDMDHENMFWYRQDPGLGLRLIYFSYDVKMKEKGDIPEGYSVSREKKERFSLILESASTNQTSMYLCASSFFAEPNTGELFFGEGSRLTVL.

This chain connects TRBV14 to TRBJ2-2; the D is unclear. Between the trimmed V and J ends, which lost 6 bases and 4 bases, there was a span of 12 bases. CDR3 size: 14 residues. CDR1 and CDR2 from the germline V gene are SGHDN and FVKESK. The CDR3: CASRMRHATGELFF. The CDR3 DNA reads as TGTGCCAGCAGAATGAGACACGCCACCGGGGAGCTGTTTTTT.

The chain is built from TRBV4-1 and TRBJ1-2; D perhaps matches TRBD1 (5 bases). The CDR3 loop spans 17 amino acids. Trimming left V 0 bases short and J 7 bases short, with 21 bases between. The germline V gene encodes CDR1 MGHRA and CDR2 YSYEKL. The CDR3 reads CASSQDTYFGGVGGYTF. The CDR3 DNA sequence: TGCGCCAGCAGCCAAGATACATATTTCGGGGGGGTCGGTGGCTACACCTTC.

This clone was found a few times. V usage is TRBV7-8 and J usage is TRBJ2-2, with 12 bases identical to TRBD2. The CDR3 is made up of 15 amino acids. Germline V gene data show CDR1 as SGHVS and CDR2 as FQNEAQ. Trimming cost V 1 base and J 8 bases; bases outside gene matches: 2. The CDR3 DNA reads as TGTGCCAGCAGCTTAGGCCTAGCGGGAGGGGGGGAGCTGTTTTTT. This translates into CASSLGLAGGGELFF.

The V gene is TRBV5-4, the J gene TRBJ2-1; no firm D call. With 4 bases removed from V and 12 bases from J, the gap between germline ends came to 17 bases. CDR3 length equals 13 residues. From germline, CDR1 is SGHNT and CDR2 YYREEE (reference sequence). CDR3 residues: CASSQTAEYVQFF. The CDR3 DNA sequence: TGTGCCAGCAGCCAAACGGCGGAATACGTGCAGTTCTTC.

V and J are TRBV28 and TRBJ2-7; 9 bases agree with TRBD1. The CDR3 has 14 amino acids. Trimming removed 4 bases from V and 7 bases from J; junction bases left unmatched: 8. The germline CDR1 and CDR2 sequences are MDHEN and SYDVKM. CDR3 bases: TGTGCCAGCAGTTCGGGACAGGGTCCGAGAGAGCAGTACTTC. Translated, it gives CASSSGQGPREQYF.

The V and J genes are TRBV2 and TRBJ2-3; TRBD2 matches 10 bases. V trimming: 7 bases; J trimming: 4 bases; junction bases outside the gene matches: 5. Germline V gene sequence: CDR1 SNHLY, CDR2 FYNNEI. The CDR3 consists of 14 residues. CDR3 region: CASIASGSPDTQYF. The CDR3 DNA reads as TGTGCCAGCATCGCTAGCGGGAGCCCAGATACGCAGTATTTT.

J is TRBJ2-1 and V is TRBV11-3, with D maybe TRBD2 (5 bases). Germline-derived CDR1 and CDR2 are SGHNT and YENEEA. CDR3 length: 14 amino acids. V dropped 5 bases and J dropped 5 bases, with 13 bases sitting between them. The CDR3: CASSPRTGNNEQFF. The CDR3 region has the DNA TGTGCCAGCAGCCCCCGGACTGGGAACAATGAGCAGTTCTTC. Drawing the rest from reference TRBV11-3 and TRBJ2-1, the complete variable domain is EAGVVQSPRYKIIEKKQPVAFWCNPISGHNTLYWYLQNLGQGPELLIRYENEEAVDDSQLPKDRFSAERLKGVDSTLKIQPAELGDSAVYLCASSPRTGNNEQFFGPGTRLTVL.